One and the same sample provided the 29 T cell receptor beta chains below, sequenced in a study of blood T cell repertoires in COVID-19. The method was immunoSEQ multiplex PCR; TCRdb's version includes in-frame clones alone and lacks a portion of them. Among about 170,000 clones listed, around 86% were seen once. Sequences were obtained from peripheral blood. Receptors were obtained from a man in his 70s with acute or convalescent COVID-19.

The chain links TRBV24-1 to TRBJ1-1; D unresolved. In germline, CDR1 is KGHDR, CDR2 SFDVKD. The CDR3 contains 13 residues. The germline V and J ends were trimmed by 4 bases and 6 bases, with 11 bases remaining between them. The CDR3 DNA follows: TGTGCCACCAGTGACCCAACGAGAGCTGAAGCTTTCTTT. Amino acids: CATSDPTRAEAFF.

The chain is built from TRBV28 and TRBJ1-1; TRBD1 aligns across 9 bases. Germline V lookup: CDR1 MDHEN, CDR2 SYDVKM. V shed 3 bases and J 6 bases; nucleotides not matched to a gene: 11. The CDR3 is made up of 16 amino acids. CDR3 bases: TGTGCCAGCAGTTTCAGAGGACAGGGGATGAAGCCTGAAGCTTTCTTT. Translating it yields CASSFRGQGMKPEAFF.

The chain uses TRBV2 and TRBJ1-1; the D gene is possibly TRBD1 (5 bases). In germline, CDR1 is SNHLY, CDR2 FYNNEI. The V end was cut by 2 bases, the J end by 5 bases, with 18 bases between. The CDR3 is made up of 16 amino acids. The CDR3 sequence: CASSEQGTFPTTEAFF. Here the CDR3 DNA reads TGTGCCAGCAGTGAACAGGGCACCTTCCCTACGACTGAAGCTTTCTTT.

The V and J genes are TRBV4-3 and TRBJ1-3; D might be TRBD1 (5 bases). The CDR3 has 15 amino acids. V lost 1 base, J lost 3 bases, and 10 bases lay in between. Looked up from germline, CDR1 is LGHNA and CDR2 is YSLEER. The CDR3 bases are TGCGCCAGCAGCCAAGCTCGGGGGGGTGGAAACACCATATATTTT. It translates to CASSQARGGGNTIYF.

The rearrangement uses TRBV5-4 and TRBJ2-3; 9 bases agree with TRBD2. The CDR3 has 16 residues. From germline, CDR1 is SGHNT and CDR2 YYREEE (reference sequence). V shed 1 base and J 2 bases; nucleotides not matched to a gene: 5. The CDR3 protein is CASSLRLAGSTDTQYF. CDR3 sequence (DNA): TGTGCCAGCAGCTTGCGGCTAGCGGGGTCCACAGATACGCAGTATTTT.

CDR3 nucleotides: TGTGCCAGCAGTTACGATTTGGGACAGGGAGACACCATATATTTT. This sequence encodes CASSYDLGQGDTIYF. The rearrangement joins TRBV6-5 to TRBJ1-3; 9 positions agree with TRBD1. The junction had 7 bases not matched to a gene; V was cut back by 2 bases and J by 8 bases. This CDR3 spans 15 amino acids. CDR1 and CDR2 (germline): MNHEY, SVGAGI.

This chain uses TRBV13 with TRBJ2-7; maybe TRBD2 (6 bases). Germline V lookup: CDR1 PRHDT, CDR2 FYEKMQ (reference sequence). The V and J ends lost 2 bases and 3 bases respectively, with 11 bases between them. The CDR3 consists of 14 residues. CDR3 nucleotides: TGTGCCAGCAGCTTACGGGACTCCTACTACGAGCAGTACTTC. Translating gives CASSLRDSYYEQYF.

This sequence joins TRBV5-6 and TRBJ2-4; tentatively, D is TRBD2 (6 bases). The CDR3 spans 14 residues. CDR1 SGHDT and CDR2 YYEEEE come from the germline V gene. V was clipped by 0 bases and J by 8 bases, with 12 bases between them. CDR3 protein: CASSLVDYTYIQYF. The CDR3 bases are TGTGCCAGCAGCTTGGTGGACTATACATACATTCAGTACTTC.

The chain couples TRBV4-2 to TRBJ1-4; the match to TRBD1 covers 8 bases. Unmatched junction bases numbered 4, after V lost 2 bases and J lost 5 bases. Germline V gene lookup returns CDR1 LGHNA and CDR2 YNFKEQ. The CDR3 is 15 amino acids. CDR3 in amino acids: CASSQQGAENEKLFF. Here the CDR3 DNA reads TGTGCCAGCAGCCAACAGGGGGCGGAAAATGAAAAACTGTTTTTT.

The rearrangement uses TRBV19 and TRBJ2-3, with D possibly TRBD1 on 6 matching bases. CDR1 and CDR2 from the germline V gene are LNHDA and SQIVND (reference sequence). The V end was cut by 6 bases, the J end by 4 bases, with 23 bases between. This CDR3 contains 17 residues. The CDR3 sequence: CASSRDTIAVSADTQYF. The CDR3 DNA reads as TGTGCCAGTAGCCGGGACACCATTGCGGTAAGCGCAGATACGCAGTATTTT.

CDR3 in amino acids: CASNQYGTSYQETQYF. DNA of the CDR3: TGTGCCAGCAACCAATACGGGACTAGTTATCAAGAGACCCAGTACTTC. The J gene is TRBJ2-5, the V gene TRBV27; 8 bases fit TRBD2. CDR1 and CDR2 (germline): MNHEY, SMNVEV (reference sequence). V dropped 7 bases and J dropped 2; count of bases not matched to a gene: 12. This CDR3 is built from 16 residues.

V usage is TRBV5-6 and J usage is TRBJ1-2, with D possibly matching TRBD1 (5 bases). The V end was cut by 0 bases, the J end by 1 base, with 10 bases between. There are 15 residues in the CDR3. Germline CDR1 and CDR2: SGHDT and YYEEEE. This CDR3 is CASSLVVGVNYGYTF. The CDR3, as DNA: TGTGCCAGCAGCTTGGTGGTAGGGGTTAACTATGGCTACACCTTC.

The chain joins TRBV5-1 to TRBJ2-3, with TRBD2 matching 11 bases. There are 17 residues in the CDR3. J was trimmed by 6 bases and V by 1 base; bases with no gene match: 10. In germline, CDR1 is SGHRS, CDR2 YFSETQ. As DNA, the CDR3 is TGCGCCAGCAGCTTGTTACTAGCGGGAGAGGGTAGGGATACGCAGTATTTT. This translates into CASSLLLAGEGRDTQYF.

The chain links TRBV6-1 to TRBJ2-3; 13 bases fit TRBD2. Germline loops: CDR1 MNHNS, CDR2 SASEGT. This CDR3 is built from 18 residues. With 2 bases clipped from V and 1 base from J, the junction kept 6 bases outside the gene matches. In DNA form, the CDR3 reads TGTGCCAGCAGTGAACCAAGGACTAGCGGGAGTGGCACAGATACGCAGTATTTT. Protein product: CASSEPRTSGSGTDTQYF.

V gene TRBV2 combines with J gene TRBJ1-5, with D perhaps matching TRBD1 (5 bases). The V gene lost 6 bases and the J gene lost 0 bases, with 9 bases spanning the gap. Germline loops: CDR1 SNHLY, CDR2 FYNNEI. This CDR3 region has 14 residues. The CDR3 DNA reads TGTGCCAGCAGAGCTACAGGTAGCAATCAGCCCCAGCATTTT. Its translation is CASRATGSNQPQHF.

CDR3 nucleotide sequence: TGTGCCACCAGCAGAGATAGGACAGGGGAATATGAAAAACTGTTTTTT. The encoded protein is CATSRDRTGEYEKLFF. The J gene is TRBJ1-4, the V gene TRBV15; 9 nucleotides align to TRBD1. J was trimmed by 6 bases and V by 0 bases; bases with no gene match: 5. There are 16 residues in the CDR3. CDR1 and CDR2 (germline): LNHNV, YYDKDF (reference sequence).

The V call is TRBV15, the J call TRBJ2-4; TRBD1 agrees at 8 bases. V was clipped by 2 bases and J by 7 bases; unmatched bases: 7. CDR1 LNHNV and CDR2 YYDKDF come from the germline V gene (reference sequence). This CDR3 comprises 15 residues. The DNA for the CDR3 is TGTGCCACCAGCAGAAAAGGGACAGGCGGTAACATTCAGTACTTC. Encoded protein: CATSRKGTGGNIQYF.

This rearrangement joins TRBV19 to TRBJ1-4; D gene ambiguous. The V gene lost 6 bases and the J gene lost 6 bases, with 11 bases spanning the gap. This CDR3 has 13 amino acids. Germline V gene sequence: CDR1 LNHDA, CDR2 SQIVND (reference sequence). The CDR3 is CASRPVGDEKLFF. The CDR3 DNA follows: TGTGCCAGTAGACCGGTGGGAGATGAAAAACTGTTTTTT.

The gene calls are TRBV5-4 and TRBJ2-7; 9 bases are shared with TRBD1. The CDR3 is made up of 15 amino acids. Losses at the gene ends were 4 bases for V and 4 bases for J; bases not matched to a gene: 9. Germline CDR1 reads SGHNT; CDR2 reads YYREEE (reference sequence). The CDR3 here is CASSPSRDRVYEQYF. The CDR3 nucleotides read TGTGCCAGCAGCCCAAGCCGGGACAGGGTATACGAGCAGTACTTC.

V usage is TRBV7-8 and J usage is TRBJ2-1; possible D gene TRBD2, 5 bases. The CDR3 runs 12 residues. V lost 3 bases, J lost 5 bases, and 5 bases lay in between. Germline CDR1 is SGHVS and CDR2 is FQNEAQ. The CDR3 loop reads CASSFGDNEQFF. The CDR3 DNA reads TGTGCCAGCAGCTTCGGGGACAATGAGCAGTTCTTC. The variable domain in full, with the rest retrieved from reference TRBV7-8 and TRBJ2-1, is GAGVSQSPRYKVAKRGQDVALRCDPISGHVSLFWYQQALGQGPEFLTYFQNEAQLDKSGLPSDRFFAERPEGSVSTLKIQRTQQEDSAVYLCASSFGDNEQFFGPGTRLTVL.

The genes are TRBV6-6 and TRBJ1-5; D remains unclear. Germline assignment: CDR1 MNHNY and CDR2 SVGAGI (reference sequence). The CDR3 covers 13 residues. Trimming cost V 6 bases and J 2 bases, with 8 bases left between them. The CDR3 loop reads CASRAGRNQPQHF. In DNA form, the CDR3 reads TGTGCCAGCAGAGCAGGCCGCAATCAGCCCCAGCATTTT.

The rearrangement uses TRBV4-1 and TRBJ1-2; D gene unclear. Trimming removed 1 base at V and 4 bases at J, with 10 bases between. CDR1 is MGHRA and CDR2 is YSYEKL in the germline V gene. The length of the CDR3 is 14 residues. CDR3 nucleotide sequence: TGCGCCAGCAGCCAAGTGACGGACTTCTATGGCTACACCTTC. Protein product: CASSQVTDFYGYTF.

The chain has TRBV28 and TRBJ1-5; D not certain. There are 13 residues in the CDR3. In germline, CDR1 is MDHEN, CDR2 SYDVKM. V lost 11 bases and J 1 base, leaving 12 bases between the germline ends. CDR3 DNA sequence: TGTGCCTGCTCCAGACTGAGCAATCAGCCCCAGCATTTT. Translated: CACSRLSNQPQHF.

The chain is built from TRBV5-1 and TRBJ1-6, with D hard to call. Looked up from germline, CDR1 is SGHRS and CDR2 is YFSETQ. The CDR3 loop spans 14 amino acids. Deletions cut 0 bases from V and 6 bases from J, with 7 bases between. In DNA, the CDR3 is TGCGCCAGCAGCTTGGAAACAGCTAATTCACCCCTCCACTTT. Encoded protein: CASSLETANSPLHF.

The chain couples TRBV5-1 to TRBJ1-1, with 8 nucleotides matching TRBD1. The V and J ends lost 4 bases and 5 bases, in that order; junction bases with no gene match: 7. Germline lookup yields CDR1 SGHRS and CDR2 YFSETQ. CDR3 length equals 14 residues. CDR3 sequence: CASSGAGGRTEAFF. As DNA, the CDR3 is TGCGCCAGCAGCGGGGCAGGGGGCAGGACTGAAGCTTTCTTT.

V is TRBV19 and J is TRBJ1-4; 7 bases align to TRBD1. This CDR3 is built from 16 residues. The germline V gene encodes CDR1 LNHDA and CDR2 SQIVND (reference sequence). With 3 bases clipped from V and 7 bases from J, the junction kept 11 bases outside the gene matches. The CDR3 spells CASSIMGQKASEKLFF. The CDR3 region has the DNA TGTGCCAGTAGTATTATGGGACAGAAGGCGAGTGAAAAACTGTTTTTT.

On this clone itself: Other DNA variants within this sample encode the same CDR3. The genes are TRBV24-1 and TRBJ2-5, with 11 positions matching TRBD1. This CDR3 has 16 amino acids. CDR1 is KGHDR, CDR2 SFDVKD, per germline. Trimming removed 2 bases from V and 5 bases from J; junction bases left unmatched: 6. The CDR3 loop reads CATSDYPRTGGETQYF. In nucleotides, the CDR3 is TGTGCCACCAGTGATTATCCCCGGACAGGGGGCGAGACCCAGTACTTC.

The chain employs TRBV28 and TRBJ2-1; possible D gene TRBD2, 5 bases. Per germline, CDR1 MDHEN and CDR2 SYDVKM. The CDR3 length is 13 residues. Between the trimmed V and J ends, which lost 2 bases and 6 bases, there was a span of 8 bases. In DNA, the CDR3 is TGTGCCAGCAGTTTAGGTGAGGGCAATGAGCAGTTCTTC. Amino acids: CASSLGEGNEQFF.

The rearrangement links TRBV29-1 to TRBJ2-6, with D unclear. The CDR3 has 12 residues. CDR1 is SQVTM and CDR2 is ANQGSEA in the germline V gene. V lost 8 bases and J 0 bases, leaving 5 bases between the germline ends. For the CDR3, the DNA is TGCAGCATCCTCTCTGGGGCCAACGTCCTGACTTTC. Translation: CSILSGANVLTF. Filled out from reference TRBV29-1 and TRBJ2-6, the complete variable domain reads SAVISQKPSRDICQRGTSLTIQCQVDSQVTMMFWYRQQPGQSLTLIATANQGSEATYESGFVIDKFPISRPNLTFSTLTVSNMSPEDSSIYLCSILSGANVLTFGAGSRLTVL.